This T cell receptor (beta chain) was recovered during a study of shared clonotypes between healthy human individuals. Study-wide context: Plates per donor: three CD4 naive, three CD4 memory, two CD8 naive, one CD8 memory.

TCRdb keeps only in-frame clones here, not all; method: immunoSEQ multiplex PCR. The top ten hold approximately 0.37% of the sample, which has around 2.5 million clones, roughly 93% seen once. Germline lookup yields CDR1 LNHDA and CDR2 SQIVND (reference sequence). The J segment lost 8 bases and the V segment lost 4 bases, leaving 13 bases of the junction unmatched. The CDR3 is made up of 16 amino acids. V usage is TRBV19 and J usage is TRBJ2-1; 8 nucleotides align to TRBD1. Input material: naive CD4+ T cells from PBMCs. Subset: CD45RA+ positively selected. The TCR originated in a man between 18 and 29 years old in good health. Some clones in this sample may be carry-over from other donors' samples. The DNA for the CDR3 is TGTGCCAGTAGTAGTGCCCAGGGGGCCCAAGCTGATGAGCAGTTCTTC. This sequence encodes CASSSAQGAQADEQFF.